The T cell receptor (beta chain) under discussion was sequenced for a study of CD8 T cells in ankylosing spondylitis. Regarding this clonotype: Its target is not known.

Overall study results and limits: Past studies reported some motif variants in reactive arthritis synovial fluid and blood.

The junction had 3 bases not matched to a gene; V was cut back by 2 bases and J by 3 bases. This CDR3 has 14 amino acids. TCRdb reprocessed the 5' RACE reads with MiXCR, giving one entry per CDR3 protein. The sample holds almost 250,000 distinct CDR3 sequences, roughly a third seen once. Sample: blood, either unsorted or a sorted T cell fraction (not recorded which). This TCR was sampled from a male donor with ankylosing spondylitis or in good health (not recorded which). The rearrangement uses TRBV12-3 or TRBV12-4 and TRBJ2-7; 8 nucleotides match TRBD2. In nucleotides, the CDR3 is TGTGCCAGCAGTTTAAGGCGGGGGGACTACGAGCAGTACTTC. This codes for CASSLRRGDYEQYF.